Listed below are T cell receptor beta chains from one sample, sequenced in a study of CD8+CD57+ T cells in acquired aplastic anemia. MiXCR was run by TCRdb on the reads, yielding one entry per CDR3 protein. The table lists about 270,000 distinct CDR3 sequences, about 56% of them singletons. Sequenced material: sorted CD4+, CD8+, or CD8+CD57+ T cells (not recorded which) from PBMCs. These receptors were obtained from a human donor with severe aplastic anemia or a healthy control (not recorded which). CDR3s include the opening cysteine and the closing phenylalanine or tryptophan. Each record gives: J gene, D gene, clone size, V gene, CDR3 DNA, CDR3 protein. The D gene is left open where the match is weak. The size entry is marked missing in some rows and otherwise reads once, few, many or a size class.

J gene: TRBJ1-4
D gene: .
clone size: .
V gene: TRBV29-1
CDR3 DNA: TGCAGCGTTGATGTGAGGACCGGAGAGCGTGAAAAACTGTTTTTT
CDR3 protein: CSVDVRTGEREKLFF

J gene: TRBJ2-1
D gene: .
clone size: .
V gene: TRBV20-1
CDR3 DNA: TGCAGTGCTAGAGATTCGGTTGGGCCCAATGAGCAGTTCTTC
CDR3 protein: CSARDSVGPNEQFF

J gene: TRBJ2-1
D gene: .
clone size: .
V gene: TRBV19
CDR3 DNA: TGTGCCAGTAGTGTCACAGGGTTCAATGAGCAGTTCTTC
CDR3 protein: CASSVTGFNEQFF

J gene: TRBJ2-7
D gene: .
clone size: .
V gene: TRBV5-1
CDR3 DNA: TGCGCCAGCAGCTTGGGGGCGTCTCGGCAACTGTACGAGCAGTACTTC
CDR3 protein: CASSLGASRQLYEQYF

J gene: TRBJ2-7
D gene: .
clone size: .
V gene: TRBV15
CDR3 DNA: TGTGCCACCAGCAGACCAAATTCCTACGAGCAGTACTTC
CDR3 protein: CATSRPNSYEQYF

J gene: TRBJ2-1
D gene: .
clone size: .
V gene: TRBV12-3/TRBV12-4
CDR3 DNA: TGTGCCAGCAGCGGTCCCTCCATCACTTTCAGCTCCTACAATGAGCAGTTCTTC
CDR3 protein: CASSGPSITFSSYNEQFF

J gene: TRBJ1-3
D gene: .
clone size: many
V gene: TRBV2
CDR3 DNA: TGTGCCAGCACAACAGAGAGAGGAAACACCATATATTTT
CDR3 protein: CASTTERGNTIYF

J gene: TRBJ1-1
D gene: TRBD1
clone size: few
V gene: TRBV7-9
CDR3 DNA: TGTGCCAGCAGCTTACCCACAGGGGGGTACACTGAAGCTTTCTTT
CDR3 protein: CASSLPTGGYTEAFF

J gene: TRBJ1-5
D gene: .
clone size: many
V gene: TRBV7-9
CDR3 DNA: TGTGCCAGCAGCCGGGACACCCTCAATCAGCCCCAGCATTTT
CDR3 protein: CASSRDTLNQPQHF

J gene: TRBJ2-7
D gene: TRBD2
clone size: .
V gene: TRBV9
CDR3 DNA: TGTGCCAGCAGCGTAGCTAGCGGGAGTATCTACGAGCAGTACTTC
CDR3 protein: CASSVASGSIYEQYF

J gene: TRBJ2-1
D gene: TRBD2
clone size: .
V gene: TRBV2
CDR3 DNA: TGTGCCAGCAGTGAAAGGCTAGCGGGAGGGCTCTCCTACAATGAGCAGTTCTTC
CDR3 protein: CASSERLAGGLSYNEQFF

J gene: TRBJ1-2
D gene: .
clone size: .
V gene: TRBV20-1
CDR3 DNA: TGCAGTGCTAGAGATGGAAGGGCTGGAAACACCTTC
CDR3 protein: CSARDGRAGNTF

J gene: TRBJ2-7
D gene: TRBD2
clone size: few
V gene: TRBV19
CDR3 DNA: TGTGCCAGTAGTATGGGGACTAGCGGGTACGAGCAGTACTTC
CDR3 protein: CASSMGTSGYEQYF

J gene: TRBJ2-3
D gene: .
clone size: once
V gene: TRBV7-9
CDR3 DNA: TGTGCCAGCAGGGGGGGGCCAGATACGCAGTATTTT
CDR3 protein: CASRGGPDTQYF

J gene: TRBJ2-7
D gene: .
clone size: .
V gene: TRBV19
CDR3 DNA: TGTGCCAGTAGCGTCGTTACCTACAATGAGCAGTACTTC
CDR3 protein: CASSVVTYNEQYF

J gene: TRBJ1-3
D gene: .
clone size: .
V gene: TRBV7-9
CDR3 DNA: TGTGCCAGCAGACCGACAGTTAGCTCTGGAAACACCATATATTTT
CDR3 protein: CASRPTVSSGNTIYF

J gene: TRBJ2-3
D gene: .
clone size: .
V gene: TRBV24-1
CDR3 DNA: TGTGCCACCAGTGATCCGGGGGAGGCAGATGCGCAGTATTTT
CDR3 protein: CATSDPGEADAQYF

J gene: TRBJ1-5
D gene: .
clone size: .
V gene: TRBV10-1
CDR3 DNA: TGCGCCAGCAGTGGGGGGCTCGGTCAGCCCCAGCATTTT
CDR3 protein: CASSGGLGQPQHF

J gene: TRBJ2-1
D gene: .
clone size: many
V gene: TRBV7-2
CDR3 DNA: TGTGCCAGCAGCTCCGCTGGTGGCGCTAGCTCCTACAATGAGCAGTTCTTC
CDR3 protein: CASSSAGGASSYNEQFF

J gene: TRBJ2-5
D gene: .
clone size: .
V gene: TRBV7-3
CDR3 DNA: TGTGCCAGCAGCTCCGCCTCCAATCCGGAGACCCAGTACTTC
CDR3 protein: CASSSASNPETQYF

J gene: TRBJ1-1
D gene: .
clone size: many
V gene: TRBV2
CDR3 DNA: TGTGCCAGCAGCGAACAGGGCGTGAACACTGAAGCTTTCTTT
CDR3 protein: CASSEQGVNTEAFF

J gene: TRBJ2-7
D gene: .
clone size: .
V gene: TRBV5-6
CDR3 DNA: TGTGCCAGCAGCTTGATGGGGATCGACGAGCAGTACTTC
CDR3 protein: CASSLMGIDEQYF